This entry features one T cell receptor beta chain sequence. What it recognizes is unknown. Samples had at least 6.5 million PBMCs isolated from them. The record originates from a study of blood T cells in healthy people across ages. Study-level findings and limits: The diversity estimates, figures obtained from one million T cells, were considered underestimates. TCR beta diversity correlated strongly with naive T cell percentage.

Then a second PCR, running about 7 to 11 cycles, was carried out with a sample-barcoded 5' primer and a J-beta primer mix. TCRdb itself ran the 5' RACE reads through MiXCR, one entry per CDR3 protein. The sample yields over a million distinct CDR3 sequences, almost 60% seen once. This CDR3 spans 14 amino acids. Trimming removed 1 base at V and 4 bases at J, with 10 bases between. Germline CDR1 MGHDK, CDR2 SYGVNS. The sequencing input was blood. The TCR comes from a man aged 18 to 29 in good health. The V and J genes are TRBV25-1 and TRBJ1-2; possible D gene TRBD1, 5 bases. In nucleotides, the CDR3 is TGTGCCAGCAGTGAATTTGGGACCGGCTATGGCTACACCTTC. Translating it yields CASSEFGTGYGYTF.